The rows below give T cell receptor beta chains drawn from one sample of a study of T cell responses to AZD1222 COVID-19 vaccine. Clones were sequenced by immunoSEQ multiplex PCR, and TCRdb holds only the in-frame ones, with some missing. The repertoire includes about 110,000 clones, 80% to 95% of them detected once, and less than 2.5% sits in the top ten. Sequenced material: peripheral blood, taken 28 days after the second AZD1222 dose. The receptor set was obtained from an adult who received the AZD1222 COVID-19 vaccine. Both conserved end residues are part of each CDR3. D genes are given only for firm matches. A row's size may be missing; if present it is once, few, many or a size class.

TRBV19	NA	TRBJ1-4	NA	CASMINEKLFF	TGTGCCAGCATGATTAATGAAAAACTGTTTTTT
TRBV2	NA	TRBJ2-7	NA	CASTVEGEQYF	TGTGCCAGTACGGTGGAGGGGGAGCAGTACTTC
TRBV27	TRBD2	TRBJ2-2	NA	CASSLAGRGTGELFF	TGTGCCAGCAGTCTAGCGGGAAGGGGCACCGGGGAGCTGTTTTTT
TRBV13	TRBD2	TRBJ2-7	NA	CASSIGLAGGPIDEQYF	TGTGCCAGCAGCATAGGACTAGCGGGGGGGCCGATCGACGAGCAGTACTTC
TRBV7-9	NA	TRBJ1-2	NA	CASTGVEGYTF	TGTGCCAGCACGGGAGTTGAGGGCTACACCTTC
TRBV7-3	NA	TRBJ2-3	NA	CASNSDPSTDTQYF	TGTGCCAGCAATTCTGACCCGAGCACAGATACGCAGTATTTT
TRBV3-1/TRBV3-2	NA	TRBJ2-1	NA	CASSRRRDHDEQFF	TGTGCCAGCAGCCGGCGGAGGGACCACGATGAGCAGTTCTTC
TRBV11-2	NA	TRBJ1-2	NA	CASSLDPDSYGYTF	TGTGCCAGCAGCTTAGACCCGGACAGCTATGGCTACACCTTC
TRBV7-2	TRBD1	TRBJ2-7	NA	CASSRTGTAYEQYF	TGTGCCAGCAGCCGGACAGGGACCGCCTACGAGCAGTACTTC
TRBV2	NA	TRBJ2-5	NA	CASSAGSRETQYF	TGTGCCAGCAGTGCCGGGAGCCGGGAGACCCAGTACTTC
TRBV6-5	NA	TRBJ1-1	few	CASRRRRDTEAFF	TGTGCCAGCAGACGACGCAGGGATACTGAAGCTTTCTTT
TRBV9	NA	TRBJ1-2	NA	CASSVTSGAIYGYTF	TGTGCCAGCAGCGTAACGTCAGGGGCCATCTATGGCTACACCTTC
TRBV27	NA	TRBJ1-1	NA	CASSFTGNTEAFF	TGTGCCAGCAGTTTCACAGGGAACACTGAAGCTTTCTTT
TRBV7-2	NA	TRBJ2-3	NA	CASSPGHQDTQYF	TGTGCCAGCAGCCCCGGACACCAAGATACGCAGTATTTT
TRBV4-2	NA	TRBJ1-2	NA	CASSQDWGGNYGYTF	TGTGCCAGCAGCCAAGATTGGGGGGGTAACTATGGCTACACCTTC
TRBV25-1	TRBD1	TRBJ2-1	NA	CASSDDRGPNEQFF	TGTGCCAGCAGTGATGACAGGGGGCCAAATGAGCAGTTCTTC
TRBV5-6	NA	TRBJ1-2	NA	CASSFGTAYGYTF	TGTGCCAGCAGCTTTGGAACCGCGTATGGCTACACCTTC
TRBV29-1	NA	TRBJ1-1	NA	CSASGGTEAFF	TGCAGCGCTTCGGGGGGCACTGAAGCTTTCTTT
TRBV7-2	TRBD1	TRBJ2-7	NA	CASSFRIQGAPSYEQYF	TGTGCCAGCAGCTTCCGAATTCAGGGGGCCCCCTCCTACGAGCAGTACTTC
TRBV6-2/TRBV6-3	NA	TRBJ2-2	NA	CASSYSTVGTGELFF	TGTGCCAGCAGTTACTCGACAGTAGGTACCGGGGAGCTGTTTTTT
TRBV7-6	NA	TRBJ2-5	NA	CASTLRGTYQETQYF	TGTGCCAGCACTCTACGGGGGACCTATCAAGAGACCCAGTACTTC
TRBV5-4	TRBD2	TRBJ2-3	NA	CASSLLSSGNTDTQYF	TGTGCCAGCAGCTTGTTGTCTAGCGGAAACACAGATACGCAGTATTTT
TRBV10-3	TRBD1	TRBJ2-5	once	CATSGRGQGNPETQYF	TGTGCCACAAGTGGGAGGGGACAGGGAAATCCAGAGACCCAGTACTTC
TRBV9	TRBD1	TRBJ1-4	NA	CASSVGTGFNEKLFF	TGTGCCAGCAGCGTAGGGACAGGCTTTAATGAAAAACTGTTTTTT
TRBV19	NA	TRBJ2-5	NA	CASSRGRDPSWETQYF	TGTGCCAGTAGTAGAGGGCGGGACCCCTCTTGGGAGACCCAGTACTTC
TRBV11-3	NA	TRBJ1-1	NA	CASSFQPNTEAFF	TGTGCCAGCAGCTTTCAACCGAACACTGAAGCTTTCTTT
TRBV24-1	NA	TRBJ2-3	NA	CATRSPFTDTQYF	TGTGCCACCAGATCCCCGTTCACAGATACGCAGTATTTT
TRBV10-3	NA	TRBJ2-7	NA	CAISGRVTYEQYF	TGTGCCATCAGTGGGCGGGTTACTTACGAGCAGTACTTC
TRBV6-2/TRBV6-3	TRBD1	TRBJ2-5	NA	CASSYVTGFTETQYF	TGTGCCAGCAGTTACGTGACAGGGTTTACGGAGACCCAGTACTTC
TRBV29-1	NA	TRBJ2-7	NA	CSVEGDLGQSYEQYF	TGCAGCGTTGAAGGCGACCTTGGACAGTCCTACGAGCAGTACTTC
TRBV10-2	NA	TRBJ2-2	NA	CASSRDSSGELFF	TGCGCCAGCAGTCGAGACAGTTCCGGGGAGCTGTTTTTT
TRBV9	NA	TRBJ1-1	NA	CASSQWERNTEAFF	TGTGCCAGCAGCCAGTGGGAGAGGAACACTGAAGCTTTCTTT
TRBV19	NA	TRBJ1-5	NA	CASSIGRSGNQPQHF	TGTGCCAGTAGTATCGGCAGGTCAGGCAATCAGCCCCAGCATTTT
TRBV28	TRBD1	TRBJ2-2	NA	CASSLPGQGATGELFF	TGTGCCAGCAGTTTACCGGGACAGGGGGCCACCGGGGAGCTGTTTTTT
TRBV14	NA	TRBJ1-6	NA	CASSQGSVVSPLHF	TGTGCCAGCAGCCAAGGTTCAGTGGTTTCACCCCTCCACTTT
TRBV7-9	TRBD1	TRBJ1-2	NA	CASSFDRGGYGYTF	TGTGCCAGCAGCTTTGACAGGGGTGGCTATGGCTACACCTTC
TRBV30	TRBD1	TRBJ1-2	NA	CAWSVLQGAGGYTF	TGTGCCTGGAGTGTACTTCAGGGGGCGGGTGGCTACACCTTC
TRBV5-1	TRBD1	TRBJ1-2	NA	CASSGQGGDYGYTF	TGCGCCAGCAGTGGACAGGGCGGCGACTATGGCTACACCTTC
TRBV12-3/TRBV12-4	NA	TRBJ1-3	NA	CASSSGRRNTIYF	TGTGCCAGCAGTTCCGGACGAAGAAACACCATATATTTT
TRBV5-8	NA	TRBJ2-4	NA	CASSLSGKNIQYF	TGTGCCAGCAGCCTAAGCGGAAAAAACATTCAGTACTTC
TRBV7-8	NA	TRBJ1-6	NA	CASSLAIGTADNSPLHF	TGTGCCAGCAGCTTAGCAATCGGGACCGCAGATAATTCACCCCTCCACTTT
TRBV5-1	TRBD1	TRBJ1-1	once	CASSGQGFGTEAFF	TGCGCCAGCAGCGGACAGGGGTTTGGCACTGAAGCTTTCTTT
TRBV19	TRBD1	TRBJ1-2	NA	CASTQDRASGYTF	TGTGCCAGTACCCAGGACAGGGCTAGTGGCTACACCTTC
TRBV5-1	TRBD1	TRBJ2-1	NA	CASRVDRAYYNEQFF	TGCGCCAGCAGAGTCGACAGGGCGTACTACAATGAGCAGTTCTTC
TRBV10-3	NA	TRBJ1-5	NA	CAISDPAGQPQHF	TGTGCCATCAGTGACCCAGCGGGTCAGCCCCAGCATTTT
TRBV7-6	TRBD1	TRBJ1-5	NA	CASSTRTGLGQPQHF	TGTGCCAGCAGCACCAGGACAGGCCTAGGTCAGCCCCAGCATTTT
TRBV7-2	NA	TRBJ2-7	NA	CASSFQGYEQYF	TGTGCCAGCAGCTTCCAGGGCTACGAGCAGTACTTC
TRBV27	NA	TRBJ1-2	NA	CASSLLSRGSGGYTF	TGTGCCAGCAGTTTATTGTCCCGGGGATCGGGGGGCTACACCTTC
TRBV5-6	TRBD1	TRBJ2-7	once	CASSEFRDRAPYEQYF	TGTGCCAGCAGCGAGTTCCGGGACAGGGCACCTTACGAGCAGTACTTC
TRBV4-3	NA	TRBJ2-3	NA	CASSQGADSTDTQYF	TGCGCCAGCAGCCAAGGGGCGGATAGCACAGATACGCAGTATTTT
TRBV29-1	NA	TRBJ1-2	NA	CSVEATQTHYGYTF	TGCAGCGTTGAGGCTACACAAACCCACTATGGCTACACCTTC
TRBV5-1	TRBD2	TRBJ2-3	NA	CASSLPGTSGRTDTQYF	TGCGCCAGCAGCCTCCCCGGGACTAGCGGTCGCACAGATACGCAGTATTTT
TRBV15	NA	TRBJ2-2	NA	CATSSLRGGELFF	TGTGCCACCAGCAGTCTCAGGGGCGGTGAGCTGTTTTTT
TRBV19	TRBD2	TRBJ2-3	NA	CASRVAGSDTQYF	TGTGCCAGTAGGGTAGCGGGGTCAGATACGCAGTATTTT
TRBV5-1	TRBD1	TRBJ1-2	NA	CASSPSTGTGIRGYTF	TGCGCCAGCAGCCCGTCGACCGGGACAGGGATTCGTGGCTACACCTTC
TRBV7-9	TRBD2	TRBJ2-1	NA	CASSLTSAYNEQFF	TGTGCCAGCAGCCTGACTAGCGCCTACAATGAGCAGTTCTTC
TRBV9	NA	TRBJ2-5	NA	CASSVDLDTRETQYF	TGTGCCAGCAGCGTAGATCTGGACACGAGGGAGACCCAGTACTTC
TRBV5-1	NA	TRBJ1-3	NA	CASSLLRNSGNTIYF	TGCGCCAGCAGCTTGTTACGGAACTCTGGAAACACCATATATTTT